The rows below give T cell receptor beta chains drawn from one sample of a study of shared clonotypes between healthy human individuals. The assay was immunoSEQ multiplex PCR, and TCRdb's table has in-frame clones only and misses some. The repertoire holds some 1.5 million clones, roughly 98% seen once, with roughly 0.42% in the top ten. The sequenced sample was naive CD4+ T cells sorted from blood. These receptors were obtained from a man younger than 45 in good health. Both conserved end residues are part of each CDR3. Fields, in order: J gene, clone size, D gene, V gene, CDR3 protein, CDR3 DNA. The D gene is left open where the match is weak. Clone size is given for some rows only: seen once, a few or many times, or a class if the clone is expanded.

J gene: TRBJ1-5; clone size: -; D gene: -; V gene: TRBV7-6; CDR3 protein: CASSSRLGSNQPQHF; CDR3 DNA: TGTGCCAGCAGCTCCCGGTTGGGCTCCAATCAGCCCCAGCATTTT
J gene: TRBJ1-2; clone size: -; D gene: -; V gene: TRBV30; CDR3 protein: CAWTGGRLGYTF; CDR3 DNA: TGTGCCTGGACGGGCGGCCGCTTAGGCTACACCTTC
J gene: TRBJ1-1; clone size: -; D gene: -; V gene: TRBV9; CDR3 protein: CASSVRVNTEAFF; CDR3 DNA: TGTGCCAGCAGCGTAAGGGTAAACACTGAAGCTTTCTTT
J gene: TRBJ1-4; clone size: -; D gene: -; V gene: TRBV19; CDR3 protein: CASSSGGAGEKLFF; CDR3 DNA: TGTGCCAGTAGTTCGGGGGGAGCGGGTGAAAAACTGTTTTTT
J gene: TRBJ2-1; clone size: -; D gene: -; V gene: TRBV7-9; CDR3 protein: CASSTHRPGGYNEQFF; CDR3 DNA: TGTGCCAGCAGCACCCACAGGCCCGGAGGCTACAATGAGCAGTTCTTC
J gene: TRBJ2-3; clone size: -; D gene: -; V gene: TRBV5-1; CDR3 protein: CASALVGVGRPEDTQYF; CDR3 DNA: TGCGCCAGCGCCCTCGTTGGTGTGGGGAGGCCTGAAGATACGCAGTATTTT
J gene: TRBJ2-7; clone size: -; D gene: -; V gene: TRBV18; CDR3 protein: CASSHGQQNLAEQYF; CDR3 DNA: TGTGCCAGCTCACATGGACAGCAGAACCTGGCCGAGCAGTACTTC
J gene: TRBJ2-3; clone size: -; D gene: TRBD2; V gene: TRBV6-5; CDR3 protein: CASSYSLAVATDTQYF; CDR3 DNA: TGTGCCAGCAGTTACTCCCTAGCGGTTGCCACAGATACGCAGTATTTT
J gene: TRBJ2-5; clone size: -; D gene: TRBD2; V gene: TRBV4-3; CDR3 protein: CASSQDLLAGGGQETQYF; CDR3 DNA: TGCGCCAGCAGCCAAGATTTGCTAGCGGGAGGAGGGCAAGAGACCCAGTACTTC
J gene: TRBJ1-5; clone size: once; D gene: TRBD1; V gene: TRBV7-2; CDR3 protein: CASSLGAGGDNSNQPQHF; CDR3 DNA: TGTGCCAGCAGCTTAGGAGCAGGGGGCGACAATAGCAATCAGCCCCAGCATTTT
J gene: TRBJ2-2; clone size: -; D gene: -; V gene: TRBV5-1; CDR3 protein: CASSLGQETGELFF; CDR3 DNA: TGCGCCAGCAGCTTGGGGCAGGAAACCGGGGAGCTGTTTTTT
J gene: TRBJ1-1; clone size: -; D gene: TRBD1; V gene: TRBV7-3; CDR3 protein: CASSLYRDRDMNTEAFF; CDR3 DNA: TGTGCCAGCAGCCTATACCGGGACAGAGATATGAACACTGAAGCTTTCTTT
J gene: TRBJ2-2; clone size: -; D gene: TRBD2; V gene: TRBV27; CDR3 protein: CASSSLTPGLAGVYDTGELFF; CDR3 DNA: TGTGCCAGCAGTTCCCTAACCCCGGGACTAGCGGGAGTATACGACACCGGGGAGCTGTTTTTT
J gene: TRBJ2-2; clone size: once; D gene: -; V gene: TRBV7-7; CDR3 protein: CASRHQGGGGELFF; CDR3 DNA: TGTGCCAGCAGACACCAGGGGGGTGGCGGGGAGCTGTTTTTT
J gene: TRBJ2-1; clone size: -; D gene: -; V gene: TRBV7-9; CDR3 protein: CASSPFGGARETNEQFF; CDR3 DNA: TGTGCCAGCAGCCCTTTTGGAGGGGCACGGGAGACCAATGAGCAGTTCTTC
J gene: TRBJ1-2; clone size: -; D gene: TRBD1; V gene: TRBV19; CDR3 protein: CASSTGTGYGYTF; CDR3 DNA: TGTGCCAGTAGTACGGGGACAGGCTATGGCTACACCTTC
J gene: TRBJ2-5; clone size: -; D gene: TRBD2; V gene: TRBV2; CDR3 protein: CASSGTSQETQYF; CDR3 DNA: TGTGCCAGCAGTGGGACTAGCCAAGAGACCCAGTACTTC
J gene: TRBJ1-1; clone size: -; D gene: TRBD1; V gene: TRBV5-1; CDR3 protein: CASSFRQGSTEAFF; CDR3 DNA: TGCGCCAGCAGCTTCAGACAGGGGAGCACTGAAGCTTTCTTT
J gene: TRBJ1-2; clone size: -; D gene: -; V gene: TRBV27; CDR3 protein: CASSLSWINYGYTF; CDR3 DNA: TGTGCCAGCAGTTTATCGTGGATTAACTATGGCTACACCTTC
J gene: TRBJ2-1; clone size: -; D gene: TRBD2; V gene: TRBV2; CDR3 protein: CASSEWRELYNEQFF; CDR3 DNA: TGTGCCAGCAGTGAATGGCGGGAGCTATACAATGAGCAGTTCTTC